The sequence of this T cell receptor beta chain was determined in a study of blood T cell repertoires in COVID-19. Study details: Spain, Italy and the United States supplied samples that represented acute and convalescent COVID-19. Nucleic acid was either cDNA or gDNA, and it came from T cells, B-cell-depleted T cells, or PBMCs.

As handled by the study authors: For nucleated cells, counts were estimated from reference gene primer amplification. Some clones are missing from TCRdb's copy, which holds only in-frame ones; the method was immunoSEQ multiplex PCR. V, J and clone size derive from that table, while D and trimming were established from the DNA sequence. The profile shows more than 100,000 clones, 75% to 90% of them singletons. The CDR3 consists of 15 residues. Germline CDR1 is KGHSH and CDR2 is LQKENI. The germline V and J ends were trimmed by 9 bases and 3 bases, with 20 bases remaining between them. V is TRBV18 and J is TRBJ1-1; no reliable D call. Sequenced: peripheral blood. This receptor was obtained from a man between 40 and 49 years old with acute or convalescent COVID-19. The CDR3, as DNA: TGTGCCAGTCAAAAAACGTATACAGCAGACACTGAAGCTTTCTTT. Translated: CASQKTYTADTEAFF. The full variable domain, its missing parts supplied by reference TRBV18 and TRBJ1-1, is NAGVMQNPRHLVRRRGQEARLRCSPMKGHSHVYWYRQLPEEGLKFMVYLQKENIIDESGMPKERFSAEFPKEGPSILRIQQVVRGDSAAYFCASQKTYTADTEAFFGQGTRLTVV.